This is a list of T cell receptor beta chains from one sample in a study of T cell repertoires in cytomegalovirus infection. Each CDR3 protein is one row after TCRdb ran MiXCR on the reads. The repertoire includes roughly 100,000 distinct CDR3 sequences, about 15% of them detected once, and 6.5% to 9.5% sits in the top ten. Sequenced sample: PBMCs. Source of these receptors: a human donor in good health (CMV status not recorded). Some clones in this sample may be carry-over from other donors' samples. Each CDR3 is given with its conserved first and last residue. The order of the fields is CDR3 DNA, CDR3 protein, clone size, D gene, CDR3 length, J gene, V gene. The D gene is left open where the match is weak. Not every row has a clone size; where given, it reads once, few, many or a size class.

cdr3_nt: TGTGCCAGCAGCAAGGGGAACCGGAACACCGGGGAGCTGTTTTTT
cdr3_aa: CASSKGNRNTGELFF
clone_size: few
d_call: -
cdr3_length: 15
j_call: TRBJ2-2
v_call: TRBV27

cdr3_nt: TGTGCCAGCAGCTTCCGCGACAGGGGAGGGGACGAGCAGTACTTC
cdr3_aa: CASSFRDRGGDEQYF
clone_size: many
d_call: -
cdr3_length: 15
j_call: TRBJ2-7
v_call: TRBV7-8

cdr3_nt: TGTGCCAGCAGTGAGACTAGCGGCAAGCCGTATTTGGACACCATATATTTT
cdr3_aa: CASSETSGKPYLDTIYF
clone_size: -
d_call: -
cdr3_length: 17
j_call: TRBJ1-3
v_call: TRBV28

cdr3_nt: TGTGCCAGCAGCTTCGACCTCTACAATGAGCAGTTCTTC
cdr3_aa: CASSFDLYNEQFF
clone_size: many
d_call: -
cdr3_length: 13
j_call: TRBJ2-1
v_call: TRBV7-2

cdr3_nt: TGTGCCAGCAAGGACGGGACTATCTGGAACGGGGAGCTGTTTTTT
cdr3_aa: CASKDGTIWNGELFF
clone_size: -
d_call: TRBD2
cdr3_length: 15
j_call: TRBJ2-2
v_call: TRBV6-2/TRBV6-3

cdr3_nt: TGCGCCAGCAGCCAAGATAGGGGGGTAATTCCCGGGGGCTACACCTTC
cdr3_aa: CASSQDRGVIPGGYTF
clone_size: -
d_call: -
cdr3_length: 16
j_call: TRBJ1-2
v_call: TRBV4-1

cdr3_nt: TGTGCCAGCAGCACCGTCAGGGTTGGGGCCAACGTCCTGACTTTC
cdr3_aa: CASSTVRVGANVLTF
clone_size: -
d_call: -
cdr3_length: 15
j_call: TRBJ2-6
v_call: TRBV12-3/TRBV12-4

cdr3_nt: TGTGCCAGCAGCTTCAGTAGTACTGAAGCTTTCTTT
cdr3_aa: CASSFSSTEAFF
clone_size: -
d_call: -
cdr3_length: 12
j_call: TRBJ1-1
v_call: TRBV7-3

cdr3_nt: TGTGCCAGCAGTTTAAGGAGGACAGGGACAGGGGCCAACGTCCTGACTTTC
cdr3_aa: CASSLRRTGTGANVLTF
clone_size: few
d_call: TRBD1
cdr3_length: 17
j_call: TRBJ2-6
v_call: TRBV6-2/TRBV6-3

cdr3_nt: TGTGCCAGCTCAGAGGCGGGGGCAAGGGAGCAGTACTTC
cdr3_aa: CASSEAGAREQYF
clone_size: -
d_call: -
cdr3_length: 13
j_call: TRBJ2-7
v_call: TRBV18